This T cell receptor (beta chain) was sequenced in a study of TIL therapy for anti-PD-1-resistant metastatic lung cancer. This was the immunoSEQ v3 assay. Survey-level samples got approximately 2 million read pairs; deep-level samples got about 5-6.5 million. The protocol was immunoSEQ multiplex PCR, while the TCRdb copy is restricted to in-frame clones and leaves out a portion. The data contain approximately 6,700 clones, over 65% of them singletons. The CDR3 covers 16 residues. The germline gives CDR1 LGHDT, CDR2 YNNKEL (reference sequence). The ends were cut back, 3 bases at V and 7 bases at J, with 18 bases in the middle. Time point described: pre-treatment sample, taken before nivolumab and TIL therapy. Most excised metastases sampled were pleural nodules or supraclavicular lymph nodes. Enrollment ran from late 2017 to early 2020.

The chain uses TRBV3-1 (or the pseudogene TRBV3-2) and TRBJ2-2; D might be TRBD2 (5 bases). This specimen consisted of tumor tissue, obtained at baseline. The TCR comes from a person aged 25-79 years with non-small cell lung cancer. This CDR3 is CASSHSWELFGGELFF. CDR3 DNA: TGTGCCAGCAGCCACAGCTGGGAGTTGTTTGGCGGGGAGCTGTTTTTT.